Listed below are T cell receptor beta chains from one sample, sequenced in a study of control samples from healthy donors and cancer patients. Assay used: immunoSEQ multiplex PCR; TCRdb lists only in-frame clones, some missing. The sample shows 200,000 or so clones, about 91% of them seen only once. Sequencing was performed on blood. The receptor set was obtained from a man aged 30 to 39 in good health. CDR3s include the opening cysteine and the closing phenylalanine or tryptophan. The D gene is left open where the match is weak. Part of the rows lack a size; the others show once, few, many or a class for expanded clones.

j_call d_call v_call clone_size cdr3_aa cdr3_nt
TRBJ1-2 TRBD1 TRBV6-5 NA CAASRRGHYTF TGTGCCGCATCCCGCAGGGGGCACTACACCTTC
TRBJ2-1 NA TRBV10-3 NA CAISDGVVNEQFF TGTGCCATCAGTGACGGGGTAGTGAATGAGCAGTTCTTC
TRBJ2-1 TRBD2 TRBV7-3 once CASSHILAGGNEQFF TGTGCCAGCAGCCATATACTAGCGGGGGGCAATGAGCAGTTCTTC
TRBJ1-6 NA TRBV27 NA CASSFMRHPSYNSPLHF TGTGCCAGCAGTTTTATGAGACATCCCTCCTATAATTCACCCCTCCACTTT
TRBJ2-2 NA TRBV2 NA CASSRDFNVNTGELFF TGTGCCAGCAGCCGGGACTTCAACGTGAACACCGGGGAGCTGTTTTTT
TRBJ2-5 NA TRBV2 few CASTRDHQETQYF TGTGCCAGCACCCGGGACCACCAAGAGACCCAGTACTTC
TRBJ2-5 NA TRBV25-1 NA CASSLMGLQETQYF TGTGCCAGCAGTCTGATGGGGCTTCAAGAGACCCAGTACTTC
TRBJ1-6 TRBD1 TRBV7-2 NA CASSSGTGVVRSPLHF TGTGCCAGCAGCTCAGGGACAGGAGTAGTGAGGTCACCCCTCCACTTT
TRBJ2-4 NA TRBV28 NA CASSPSNPNIQYF TGTGCCAGCAGTCCTTCAAACCCGAACATTCAGTACTTC
TRBJ1-2 NA TRBV6-1 NA CASSEVGTGWDGYTF TGTGCCAGCAGTGAAGTAGGCACCGGCTGGGATGGCTACACCTTC
TRBJ2-7 TRBD2 TRBV11-2 NA CASSLLARRSGSSYEQYF TGTGCCAGCAGCTTATTGGCCCGGCGGAGCGGGAGCTCCTACGAGCAGTACTTC
TRBJ2-1 NA TRBV24-1 few CATSALQQVNEQFF TGTGCCACCAGTGCCCTTCAGCAGGTCAATGAGCAGTTCTTC
TRBJ2-1 TRBD2 TRBV24-1 NA CATSGRGAYNEQFF TGTGCCACCAGTGGGCGGGGGGCCTACAATGAGCAGTTCTTC
TRBJ1-1 TRBD1 TRBV4-1 NA CASSHNRGRLSGHTEAFF TGCGCCAGCAGTCACAACAGGGGGCGCTTGAGTGGCCACACTGAAGCTTTCTTT
TRBJ2-5 NA TRBV3-1/TRBV3-2 NA CASSPVGRGHAVQETQYF TGTGCCAGCAGCCCGGTGGGGCGGGGCCATGCGGTCCAAGAGACCCAGTACTTC
TRBJ2-1 TRBD1 TRBV6-5 NA CASSPNAGTGREQFF TGTGCCAGCAGTCCCAATGCCGGGACAGGGAGGGAGCAGTTCTTC
TRBJ2-1 TRBD2 TRBV11-3 NA CASSSSGEQFF TGTGCCAGCAGCTCTAGCGGGGAGCAGTTCTTC
TRBJ1-6 TRBD1 TRBV18 NA CASSPTGDNSPLHF TGTGCCAGCTCACCGACAGGGGATAATTCACCCCTCCACTTT
TRBJ1-6 NA TRBV6-5 NA CASRYPSAGNNSPLHF TGTGCCAGCAGATACCCCTCAGCAGGGAATAATTCACCCCTCCACTTT
TRBJ1-5 NA TRBV7-9 NA CASSQNSNQPQHF TGTGCCAGCAGCCAGAATAGCAATCAGCCCCAGCATTTT
TRBJ1-4 TRBD1 TRBV18 NA CASSRTGTGEKLFF TGTGCCAGCTCGCGAACCGGGACAGGGGAAAAACTGTTTTTT
TRBJ2-7 TRBD1 TRBV29-1 NA CSVSSGTGVLEQYF TGCAGCGTTAGCTCCGGGACAGGGGTCCTCGAGCAGTACTTC
TRBJ2-7 TRBD1 TRBV28 NA CASSTGAYEQYF TGTGCCAGCAGTACAGGGGCCTACGAGCAGTACTTC
TRBJ1-2 NA TRBV28 once CATLRGRGYTF TGTGCCACACTGCGGGGCAGGGGCTACACCTTC
TRBJ1-2 TRBD1 TRBV5-5 NA CASSLQGIYYGYTF TGTGCCAGCAGCTTACAGGGGATCTACTATGGCTACACCTTC
TRBJ1-2 NA TRBV27 once CASHLRGSSNYGYTF TGTGCCAGCCACCTGCGGGGCAGCTCTAACTATGGCTACACCTTC
TRBJ2-5 TRBD1 TRBV4-1 once CASSLRGLETQYF TGCGCCAGCAGCCTCAGGGGGTTAGAGACCCAGTACTTC
TRBJ1-2 NA TRBV19 NA CASKGDRANYGYTF TGTGCCAGTAAGGGGGACCGCGCTAACTATGGCTACACCTTC
TRBJ2-5 NA TRBV5-1 NA CASSFGLDLYQETQYF TGCGCCAGCAGCTTCGGCCTAGATCTGTACCAAGAGACCCAGTACTTC
TRBJ2-7 NA TRBV11-3 NA CASSFSGLRNEQYF TGTGCCAGCAGCTTCTCCGGGCTTCGAAACGAGCAGTACTTC
TRBJ1-5 NA TRBV27 NA CASSSPLSRTTSHSNQPQHF TGTGCCAGCAGTTCACCCTTATCGCGGACAACGAGCCATAGCAATCAGCCCCAGCATTTT
TRBJ1-2 NA TRBV3-1/TRBV3-2 NA CASEDLMGGYTF TGTGCCAGCGAAGACCTTATGGGGGGCTACACCTTC
TRBJ1-1 NA TRBV5-8 NA CANPRIPMNTEAFF TGTGCCAACCCGAGGATTCCTATGAACACTGAAGCTTTCTTT
TRBJ1-1 TRBD1 TRBV6-5 NA CASSSRGQVEAFF TGTGCCAGCAGTTCTCGGGGACAGGTGGAAGCTTTCTTT
TRBJ2-3 TRBD1 TRBV5-6 NA CASSLYGTGGTDTQYF TGTGCCAGCAGCTTGTACGGGACAGGGGGCACAGATACGCAGTATTTT
TRBJ2-7 NA TRBV5-4 NA CASSLGAGQVYEQYF TGTGCCAGCAGCTTGGGGGCAGGGCAAGTCTACGAGCAGTACTTC
TRBJ1-2 TRBD1 TRBV3-1/TRBV3-2 NA CASSQARRQGSYGYTF TGTGCCAGCAGCCAAGCCCGAAGACAGGGGAGCTATGGCTACACCTTC
TRBJ2-7 TRBD1 TRBV5-1 NA CASQDRGDEQYF TGCGCCAGCCAGGACAGGGGCGACGAGCAGTACTTC
TRBJ2-3 NA TRBV4-2 once CASGDVEGTDTQYF TGTGCCAGCGGGGATGTTGAGGGGACAGATACGCAGTATTTT
TRBJ2-7 NA TRBV6-5 NA CASSYSRGSYEQYF TGTGCCAGCAGTTACTCTCGGGGCTCCTACGAGCAGTACTTC
TRBJ1-4 NA TRBV5-1 NA CASSGSRFNEKLFF TGCGCCAGCAGTGGGTCCAGATTTAATGAAAAACTGTTTTTT
TRBJ2-7 NA TRBV3-1/TRBV3-2 NA CASSQEDREQYF TGTGCCAGCAGCCAAGAGGACCGCGAGCAGTACTTC
TRBJ2-3 NA TRBV7-9 NA CASSPPRGSDVDTQYF TGTGCCAGCAGCCCCCCTCGGGGGTCGGACGTGGATACGCAGTATTTT
TRBJ1-3 NA TRBV21-1 NA CASSGQGLDTIYF TGTGCCAGCAGCGGACAGGGCTTGGACACCATATATTTT
TRBJ2-3 TRBD2 TRBV4-1 NA CASSHVLAGVLDTQYF TGCGCCAGCAGCCACGTACTAGCGGGGGTATTAGATACGCAGTATTTT
TRBJ1-5 NA TRBV29-1 NA CSVVESSSSNQPQHF TGCAGCGTTGTGGAGAGCAGTTCTAGCAATCAGCCCCAGCATTTT
TRBJ1-2 NA TRBV24-1 NA CATSDGAGVEPGYTF TGTGCCACCAGTGATGGCGCAGGGGTGGAACCTGGCTACACCTTC
TRBJ1-5 NA TRBV6-1 NA CASSDRPGNQPQHF TGTGCCAGCAGTGACCGTCCGGGCAATCAGCCCCAGCATTTT
TRBJ1-2 NA TRBV2 NA CASSVGLDYGYTF TGTGCCAGCAGTGTGGGGTTAGACTATGGCTACACCTTC
TRBJ2-3 TRBD2 TRBV5-1 NA CASSLLSGENTQYF TGCGCCAGCAGCTTGCTTAGCGGGGAGAATACGCAGTATTTT
TRBJ2-1 TRBD1 TRBV30 NA CACLTGASSNEQFF TGTGCCTGCCTAACAGGGGCTTCTTCTAATGAGCAGTTCTTC
TRBJ2-1 NA TRBV7-9 NA CASSPRSAGSLPEQFF TGTGCCAGCAGCCCTCGTAGTGCGGGGTCTCTCCCAGAGCAGTTCTTC